Listed below are T cell receptor beta chains from one sample, sequenced in a study of Graves' ophthalmopathy and Graves' hyperthyroidism. Each CDR3 protein gets one entry after TCRdb re-called the multiplex PCR reads with MiXCR. The repertoire holds approximately 640,000 distinct CDR3 sequences, with 35% to 50% as singletons. Material for sequencing was peripheral blood. The receptors shown here come from an adult man with Graves' ophthalmopathy. Each CDR3 is given with its conserved first and last residue. The order of the fields is clone size, J gene, D gene, V gene, CDR3 protein, CDR3 DNA. The D gene is left open where the match is weak. The size field is filled for only some rows; it gives once, few, many or a size class.

clone_size: many; j_call: TRBJ1-1; d_call: -; v_call: TRBV24-1; cdr3_aa: CATSATGLDTEAFF; cdr3_nt: TGTGCCACCAGTGCAACAGGGTTGGACACTGAAGCTTTCTTT
clone_size: -; j_call: TRBJ1-1; d_call: -; v_call: TRBV13; cdr3_aa: CASRRKITEAFF; cdr3_nt: TGCGCCAGCAGGAGAAAGATTACTGAAGCTTTCTTT
clone_size: many; j_call: TRBJ1-5; d_call: TRBD1; v_call: TRBV20-1; cdr3_aa: CSARRTGEGQPQHF; cdr3_nt: TGCAGTGCTAGAAGGACAGGGGAGGGTCAGCCCCAGCATTTT
clone_size: -; j_call: TRBJ1-2; d_call: TRBD1; v_call: TRBV25-1; cdr3_aa: CASSLGGSGGFFGYTF; cdr3_nt: TGTGCCAGCAGCTTAGGGGGTTCAGGGGGCTTTTTTGGCTACACCTTC
clone_size: many; j_call: TRBJ2-2; d_call: -; v_call: TRBV5-1; cdr3_aa: CASSPGHSDGTGELFF; cdr3_nt: TGCGCCAGCAGCCCCGGGCACAGCGATGGAACCGGGGAGCTGTTTTTT
clone_size: many; j_call: TRBJ2-5; d_call: TRBD2; v_call: TRBV20-1; cdr3_aa: CSARDEWGRAGVRETQYF; cdr3_nt: TGCAGTGCTAGAGATGAATGGGGCCGAGCGGGAGTGAGGGAGACCCAGTACTTC
clone_size: few; j_call: TRBJ1-1; d_call: -; v_call: TRBV7-9; cdr3_aa: CASSVWGARPEAFF; cdr3_nt: TGTGCCAGCAGTGTATGGGGGGCCCGCCCTGAAGCTTTCTTT
clone_size: -; j_call: TRBJ1-4; d_call: -; v_call: TRBV7-2; cdr3_aa: CASSQPGQSTNEKLFF; cdr3_nt: TGTGCCAGCAGCCAACCCGGACAGTCAACTAATGAAAAACTGTTTTTT
clone_size: -; j_call: TRBJ2-7; d_call: -; v_call: TRBV4-1; cdr3_aa: CASSYRLGSPYEQYF; cdr3_nt: TGCGCCAGCAGCTACCGCCTAGGGAGTCCCTACGAGCAGTACTTC
clone_size: few; j_call: TRBJ1-4; d_call: -; v_call: TRBV4-1; cdr3_aa: CASSQGESATNEKLFF; cdr3_nt: TGCGCCAGCAGCCAAGGCGAATCCGCAACTAATGAAAAACTGTTTTTT
clone_size: -; j_call: TRBJ2-7; d_call: TRBD1; v_call: TRBV5-1; cdr3_aa: CASSRGTATYEQYF; cdr3_nt: TGCGCCAGCAGCAGAGGGACAGCTACCTACGAGCAGTACTTC
clone_size: many; j_call: TRBJ1-2; d_call: -; v_call: TRBV6-6; cdr3_aa: CASSDNQGVVYTF; cdr3_nt: TGTGCCAGCAGCGATAATCAAGGGGTAGTCTACACCTTC
clone_size: many; j_call: TRBJ2-7; d_call: TRBD2; v_call: TRBV20-1; cdr3_aa: CSARGQGLAGSYEQYF; cdr3_nt: TGCAGTGCTAGAGGCCAGGGACTAGCGGGCTCCTACGAGCAGTACTTC
clone_size: -; j_call: TRBJ1-5; d_call: -; v_call: TRBV10-3; cdr3_aa: CASSPRVVTGLSSNQPRHF; cdr3_nt: TGTGCCAGCAGTCCCCGAGTCGTAACAGGGCTTTCTAGCAATCAGCCCCGGCATTTT
clone_size: many; j_call: TRBJ2-7; d_call: TRBD2; v_call: TRBV25-1; cdr3_aa: CASSETSGRAAYEQYF; cdr3_nt: TGTGCCAGCAGTGAGACTAGCGGGAGGGCAGCCTACGAGCAGTACTTC
clone_size: many; j_call: TRBJ1-1; d_call: -; v_call: TRBV4-1; cdr3_aa: CASSQEWTLNTEAFF; cdr3_nt: TGCGCCAGCAGCCAAGAATGGACCTTGAACACTGAAGCTTTCTTT
clone_size: -; j_call: TRBJ2-5; d_call: TRBD2; v_call: TRBV10-3; cdr3_aa: CASKSWLAGGGTETQYF; cdr3_nt: TGTGCCAGCAAATCCTGGCTAGCGGGAGGTGGGACAGAGACCCAGTACTTC
clone_size: few; j_call: TRBJ1-1; d_call: -; v_call: TRBV2; cdr3_aa: CASSGPPGGGTEAFF; cdr3_nt: TGTGCCAGCAGCGGGCCCCCGGGGGGCGGCACTGAAGCTTTCTTT
clone_size: -; j_call: TRBJ2-5; d_call: TRBD1; v_call: TRBV3-1; cdr3_aa: CASSQWQGVETQYF; cdr3_nt: TGTGCCAGCAGCCAGTGGCAGGGGGTCGAGACCCAGTACTTC
clone_size: many; j_call: TRBJ1-1; d_call: -; v_call: TRBV20-1; cdr3_aa: CSASTLVRTEAFF; cdr3_nt: TGCAGTGCTAGTACACTGGTGAGGACTGAAGCTTTCTTT
clone_size: many; j_call: TRBJ2-6; d_call: -; v_call: TRBV7-9; cdr3_aa: CASSLVVTESFSGANVLTF; cdr3_nt: TGTGCCAGCAGCTTAGTAGTAACAGAGAGTTTCTCTGGGGCCAACGTCCTGACTTTC
clone_size: -; j_call: TRBJ2-3; d_call: -; v_call: TRBV20-1; cdr3_aa: CSARAPDTQYF; cdr3_nt: TGCAGTGCTAGGGCGCCAGATACGCAGTATTTT
clone_size: -; j_call: TRBJ1-5; d_call: TRBD1; v_call: TRBV12-3/TRBV12-4; cdr3_aa: CASSRTGAIYQPQHF; cdr3_nt: TGTGCCAGCAGTCGGACAGGGGCAATCTATCAGCCCCAGCATTTT
clone_size: many; j_call: TRBJ1-4; d_call: -; v_call: TRBV29-1; cdr3_aa: CSFLSTNEKLFF; cdr3_nt: TGCAGCTTTTTATCAACTAATGAAAAACTGTTTTTT
clone_size: -; j_call: TRBJ1-4; d_call: -; v_call: TRBV29-1; cdr3_aa: CSEAQGREKLFF; cdr3_nt: TGCAGTGAGGCACAGGGCAGAGAAAAACTGTTTTTT
clone_size: many; j_call: TRBJ1-4; d_call: -; v_call: TRBV5-1; cdr3_aa: CASSWAGVEEKLFF; cdr3_nt: TGCGCCAGCAGCTGGGCGGGGGTTGAGGAAAAACTGTTTTTT
clone_size: -; j_call: TRBJ2-6; d_call: -; v_call: TRBV29-1; cdr3_aa: CSVEMSRGNAGANVLTF; cdr3_nt: TGCAGCGTTGAAATGTCCAGGGGTAATGCTGGGGCCAACGTCCTGACTTTC
clone_size: -; j_call: TRBJ2-7; d_call: -; v_call: TRBV6-5; cdr3_aa: CASSYSSGAGAYEQNF; cdr3_nt: TGTGCCAGCAGTTACTCGTCCGGGGCAGGGGCCTACGAGCAGAACTTC
clone_size: -; j_call: TRBJ2-5; d_call: -; v_call: TRBV7-2; cdr3_aa: CASSLGEGETQYF; cdr3_nt: TGTGCCAGCAGCTTAGGAGAGGGGGAGACCCAGTACTTC
clone_size: few; j_call: TRBJ2-2; d_call: TRBD1; v_call: TRBV7-2; cdr3_aa: CASSQGQGRTGELFF; cdr3_nt: TGTGCCAGCAGTCAAGGACAGGGAAGGACCGGGGAGCTGTTTTTT
clone_size: -; j_call: TRBJ2-5; d_call: TRBD1; v_call: TRBV25-1; cdr3_aa: CASSAGTEQETQYF; cdr3_nt: TGTGCCAGCAGTGCTGGGACAGAGCAAGAGACCCAGTACTTC
clone_size: many; j_call: TRBJ2-5; d_call: -; v_call: TRBV7-9; cdr3_aa: CASSTLETQYF; cdr3_nt: TGTGCCAGCAGTACGTTGGAGACCCAGTACTTC
clone_size: -; j_call: TRBJ2-5; d_call: -; v_call: TRBV4-1; cdr3_aa: CASSHPALGPKETQYF; cdr3_nt: TGCGCCAGCAGCCATCCAGCGTTGGGCCCCAAAGAGACCCAGTACTTC
clone_size: many; j_call: TRBJ1-5; d_call: -; v_call: TRBV19; cdr3_aa: CASRLGGGNQPQHF; cdr3_nt: TGTGCCAGTAGATTAGGGGGAGGGAATCAGCCCCAGCATTTT
clone_size: many; j_call: TRBJ2-2; d_call: -; v_call: TRBV7-3; cdr3_aa: CASRQTVDPGGELFF; cdr3_nt: TGTGCCAGCAGACAAACCGTCGACCCAGGCGGGGAGCTGTTTTTT
clone_size: few; j_call: TRBJ2-2; d_call: -; v_call: TRBV5-6; cdr3_aa: CASSLARERPGELFF; cdr3_nt: TGTGCCAGCAGCTTGGCCAGGGAGCGCCCCGGGGAGCTGTTTTTT
clone_size: -; j_call: TRBJ2-6; d_call: -; v_call: TRBV10-3; cdr3_aa: CATHGSTSF; cdr3_nt: TGTGCCACGCACGGGTCGACTAGTTTC
clone_size: many; j_call: TRBJ1-2; d_call: -; v_call: TRBV5-1; cdr3_aa: CASSLNGGANYGYTF; cdr3_nt: TGCGCCAGCAGCTTGAATGGGGGCGCGAACTATGGCTACACCTTC
clone_size: -; j_call: TRBJ1-2; d_call: -; v_call: TRBV10-3; cdr3_aa: CAISEGSSYGYTF; cdr3_nt: TGTGCCATCAGTGAGGGTAGTAGCTATGGCTACACCTTC
clone_size: -; j_call: TRBJ1-1; d_call: -; v_call: TRBV5-6; cdr3_aa: CASSFGGGQPNTEAFF; cdr3_nt: TGTGCCAGCAGCTTCGGAGGGGGACAACCGAACACTGAAGCTTTCTTT
clone_size: many; j_call: TRBJ1-2; d_call: -; v_call: TRBV2; cdr3_aa: CASSGPMLDGTNYGYTF; cdr3_nt: TGTGCCAGCAGTGGCCCTATGCTCGACGGGACTAACTATGGCTACACCTTC
clone_size: -; j_call: TRBJ2-3; d_call: -; v_call: TRBV7-3; cdr3_aa: CASIVQGQGDTQYF; cdr3_nt: TGTGCCAGCATCGTCCAGGGGCAGGGAGATACGCAGTATTTT
clone_size: few; j_call: TRBJ2-3; d_call: -; v_call: TRBV2; cdr3_aa: CASRTWGTDTQYF; cdr3_nt: TGTGCCAGCAGGACCTGGGGCACAGATACGCAGTATTTT
clone_size: many; j_call: TRBJ2-7; d_call: -; v_call: TRBV24-1; cdr3_aa: CATSPTSSTLPYEQYF; cdr3_nt: TGTGCCACCAGTCCCACCTCGTCAACACTTCCCTACGAGCAGTACTTC
clone_size: -; j_call: TRBJ2-7; d_call: -; v_call: TRBV25-1; cdr3_aa: CAWRRTMVDEQYF; cdr3_nt: TGTGCCTGGAGGCGGACTATGGTGGACGAGCAGTACTTC
clone_size: -; j_call: TRBJ1-5; d_call: -; v_call: TRBV10-2; cdr3_aa: CASSEGGNYSNQPQHF; cdr3_nt: TGCGCCAGCAGTGAGGGGGGGAACTATAGCAATCAGCCCCAGCATTTT
clone_size: -; j_call: TRBJ1-1; d_call: -; v_call: TRBV11-2; cdr3_aa: CASSRERNEAFF; cdr3_nt: TGTGCCAGCAGCCGGGAACGAAATGAAGCTTTCTTT
clone_size: -; j_call: TRBJ1-5; d_call: -; v_call: TRBV5-4; cdr3_aa: CATSTDYSNQPQHF; cdr3_nt: TGTGCCACCTCAACAGACTATAGCAATCAGCCCCAGCATTTT
clone_size: -; j_call: TRBJ1-3; d_call: TRBD1; v_call: TRBV28; cdr3_aa: CASEGANTIYF; cdr3_nt: TGTGCCAGCGAGGGGGCAAACACCATATATTTT
clone_size: many; j_call: TRBJ1-4; d_call: -; v_call: TRBV7-6; cdr3_aa: CASSLGSGTNEKLFF; cdr3_nt: TGTGCCAGCAGCTTAGGATCCGGAACAAATGAAAAACTGTTTTTT
clone_size: -; j_call: TRBJ1-6; d_call: TRBD1; v_call: TRBV10-3; cdr3_aa: CAITGGEGSNSPLHF; cdr3_nt: TGTGCCATAACAGGGGGCGAGGGAAGTAATTCACCCCTCCACTTT
clone_size: -; j_call: TRBJ2-3; d_call: -; v_call: TRBV7-9; cdr3_aa: CASSRVGLGGTDTQYF; cdr3_nt: TGTGCCAGCAGCCGTGTTGGGCTTGGTGGCACAGATACGCAGTATTTT
clone_size: many; j_call: TRBJ2-7; d_call: -; v_call: TRBV5-1; cdr3_aa: CASSLELGNEQYF; cdr3_nt: TGCGCCAGCAGCTTGGAATTGGGGAACGAGCAGTACTTC
clone_size: once; j_call: TRBJ2-1; d_call: -; v_call: TRBV2; cdr3_aa: CASSSDSSYNEQFF; cdr3_nt: TGTGCCAGCAGCTCAGACAGCTCCTACAATGAGCAGTTCTTC
clone_size: once; j_call: TRBJ2-7; d_call: TRBD2; v_call: TRBV29-1; cdr3_aa: CSVELAGSTYEQYF; cdr3_nt: TGCAGCGTGGAACTAGCGGGGAGTACCTACGAGCAGTACTTC